This passage covers 18 T cell receptor beta chains from one sample sequenced in a study of human T cells and chemical hapten exposure. The sample's time point: pre-sensitization, week 0. Stated treatment: therapeutic diphenylcyclopropenone sensitization with weekly scalp DPC. TCRdb used MiXCR to reprocess the RACE reads, holding one entry per CDR3 protein. Of more than 300,000 distinct CDR3 sequences in the sample, more than 4.5% were seen once. Sequencing was performed on whole blood, taken in connection with sensitization to the hapten diphenylcyclopropenone (DPC). These receptors were obtained from a woman aged 45-60 years with alopecia areata. Some clones in this sample may be carry-over from other donors' samples.

This clonotype was counted ten times or more. The chain couples TRBV6-5 to TRBJ2-7; 7 bases agree with TRBD1. The V segment lost 6 bases and the J segment 5 bases; nucleotides outside the gene matches: 13. The CDR3 contains 15 residues. The germline CDR1 and CDR2 sequences are MNHEY and SVGAGI. CDR3 region: CASREDRRNTHEQYF. DNA for the CDR3: TGTGCCAGCAGGGAGGACAGGAGGAATACCCACGAGCAGTACTTC.

The V and J genes are TRBV12-3 or TRBV12-4 and TRBJ1-5, with D maybe TRBD1 (5 bases). V was shortened by 7 bases and J by 6 bases, with 22 bases between the two germline ends. The CDR3 loop spans 16 amino acids. CDR3 nucleotides: TGTGCCAGCACCTCTCTTAGCGGGGCAGGTAGTCAGCCCCAGCATTTT. Its protein product is CASTSLSGAGSQPQHF.

This clonotype occurred a few times. The V call is TRBV12-3 or TRBV12-4, the J call TRBJ1-4; D unclear. This CDR3 is built from 14 residues. V was shortened by 2 bases and J by 10 bases, with 14 bases between the two germline ends. The CDR3: CASSLPAGEGKLFF. The CDR3 bases are TGTGCCAGCAGTTTACCTGCCGGAGAGGGAAAACTGTTTTTT.

This clonotype has ten or more counts. The CDR3 sequence: CAISAGTSGGLGQFF. The CDR3 nucleotides are TGTGCCATCAGTGCTGGGACTAGCGGGGGGCTAGGGCAGTTCTTC. The rearrangement links TRBV10-3 to TRBJ2-1; TRBD2 matches 15 bases. The CDR3 totals 15 residues. From germline, CDR1 is ENHRY and CDR2 SYGVKD. Trimming cost V 4 bases and J 12 bases; bases outside gene matches: 7.

This clonotype was observed at least ten times. This rearrangement joins TRBV20-1 to TRBJ2-3, with TRBD2 matching over 13 bases. The CDR3 runs to 14 residues. Trimming took 5 bases from V and 8 from J; bases not matched to a gene: 7. Germline V gene sequence: CDR1 DFQATT, CDR2 SNEGSKA (reference sequence). The CDR3 region is CSAPLAGGPGTQYF. The CDR3 DNA reads as TGCAGTGCTCCACTAGCGGGGGGGCCTGGTACGCAGTATTTT.

There are many counts of this clonotype. The chain uses TRBV27 and TRBJ2-4; D is perhaps TRBD1 (6 bases). V lost 0 bases to trimming and J lost 3 bases, with 9 bases between them. Per germline, CDR1 MNHEY and CDR2 SMNVEV (reference sequence). The CDR3 covers 15 residues. In DNA form, the CDR3 reads TGTGCCAGCAGTTTATCGGGGGCCGACAAAAACATTCAGTACTTC. Its protein is CASSLSGADKNIQYF.

The chain links TRBV27 to TRBJ2-7; no firm D call. The CDR3 loop spans 15 amino acids. The germline V and J ends were trimmed by 2 bases and 0 bases, with 11 bases remaining between them. The germline V gene encodes CDR1 MNHEY and CDR2 SMNVEV (reference sequence). CDR3 loop: CASSLRVLPSYEQYF. The CDR3 DNA is TGTGCCAGCAGTTTAAGAGTCCTGCCCTCCTACGAGCAGTACTTC.

CDR3 coding DNA: TGTGCCAGCAGAGAGAATGATGCTTTCTTT. Translating it yields CASRENDAFF. The V call is TRBV2, the J call TRBJ1-1; D is ambiguous. Trimming left V 6 bases short and J 11 bases short, with 10 bases between. Germline values: CDR1 SNHLY, CDR2 FYNNEI. The CDR3 runs 10 residues.

This clonotype was detected a few times. The chain carries TRBV3-1 and TRBJ2-1; D may match TRBD1 or TRBD2 (6 bases each). Germline values: CDR1 LGHDT, CDR2 YNNKEL (reference sequence). This CDR3 spans 14 amino acids. V was trimmed by 8 bases and J by 7 bases, leaving 18 bases between them. CDR3 DNA: TGTGCCAGCGCCGGGGGCAGGGTCCCTAATGAGCAGTTCTTC. It encodes CASAGGRVPNEQFF.

A remark on this clonotype: Just one base apart from a much larger clone, this may be a read error. The CDR3 DNA reads TGCAGCGTTGATTGCCAGGGCCCTAGCACAGATACGCAGTATTTT. Protein: CSVDCQGPSTDTQYF. The J gene is TRBJ2-3, the V gene TRBV29-1; the D gene is possibly TRBD1 (5 bases). Germline V gene data show CDR1 as SQVTM and CDR2 as ANQGSEA. The CDR3 sequence is 15 residues long. Trimming took off 3 bases at V and 0 bases at J, with 13 bases between the two ends.

This clonotype was observed at least ten times. The gene calls are TRBV15 and TRBJ2-3; a weak D match, TRBD1 (6 bases). V was cut by 3 bases and J by 4 bases, with 8 bases left in between. CDR3 length: 13 amino acids. Germline values: CDR1 LNHNV, CDR2 YYDKDF (reference sequence). This CDR3 is CATSRAGADTQYF. DNA for the CDR3: TGTGCCACCAGCAGGGCAGGGGCAGATACGCAGTATTTT.

This clonotype came up many times. The V gene is TRBV5-1, the J gene TRBJ2-4; 13 nucleotides agree with TRBD2. This CDR3 has 17 amino acids. Trimming removed 6 bases from V and 1 base from J; junction bases left unmatched: 7. CDR1 is SGHRS and CDR2 is YFSETQ in the germline V gene. The CDR3 spells CASTGTSGDRAKNIQYF. For the CDR3, the DNA is TGCGCCAGCACCGGGACTAGCGGGGACAGGGCCAAAAACATTCAGTACTTC.

This sequence joins TRBV5-5 and TRBJ2-7, with 8 bases that match TRBD1. The trim removed 5 bases at V and 6 bases at J, leaving 10 bases unmatched. This CDR3 contains 14 residues. Germline V lookup: CDR1 SGHKS, CDR2 YYEKEE (reference sequence). CDR3 DNA sequence: TGTGCCAGCAGTTCCCTTGGACAGGGCCCCGAGCAGTACTTC. Its translation is CASSSLGQGPEQYF. Variable domain in full (rest from reference TRBV5-5 and TRBJ2-7): DAGVTQSPTHLIKTRGQQVTLRCSPISGHKSVSWYQQVLGQGPQFIFQYYEKEERGRGNFPDRFSARQFPNYSSELNVNALLLGDSALYLCASSSLGQGPEQYFGPGTRLTVT.

This clonotype was picked up many times. V usage is TRBV12-3 or TRBV12-4 and J usage is TRBJ1-4; D is unresolved. V dropped 5 bases and J dropped 3 bases, with 13 bases sitting between them. The CDR3 runs 15 residues. The CDR3 region is CASSEDGAPNEKLFF. The CDR3 DNA reads as TGTGCCAGCAGTGAAGACGGAGCCCCTAATGAAAAACTGTTTTTT.

This clonotype came up a few times. The chain is built from TRBV25-1 and TRBJ1-2; D unclear. The CDR3 contains 12 residues. CDR1 MGHDK and CDR2 SYGVNS come from the germline V gene. The germline V and J ends were trimmed by 5 bases and 3 bases, with 7 bases remaining between them. The CDR3 nucleotides are TGTGCCAGCAGTCCGGGCCACTATGGCTACACCTTC. Its translation: CASSPGHYGYTF.

This clonotype has ten or more counts. This chain links TRBV30 with TRBJ1-1; no clear D gene. The CDR3 sequence is 13 residues long. V lost 0 bases to trimming and J lost 8 bases, with 13 bases between them. The germline V gene has CDR1 GTSNPN and CDR2 SVGIG (reference sequence). The CDR3 coding sequence is TGTGCCTGGAGTGTAACGTTCACGGCAGAAGCTTTCTTT. This codes for CAWSVTFTAEAFF. Supplemented by reference TRBV30 and TRBJ1-1, the full variable domain reads SQTIHQWPATLVQPVGSPLSLECTVEGTSNPNLYWYRQAAGRGLQLLFYSVGIGQISSEVPQNLSASRPQDRQFILSSKKLLLSDSGFYLCAWSVTFTAEAFFGQGTRLTVV.

This clonotype occurred many times. CDR3 in amino acids: CSASSRAGAGDTQYF. Here the CDR3 DNA reads TGCAGTGCTAGCTCCCGAGCGGGGGCGGGAGATACGCAGTATTTT. The chain uses TRBV20-1 and TRBJ2-3, with TRBD2 matching 8 bases. Trimming removed 3 bases from V and 5 bases from J; junction bases left unmatched: 10. Per germline, CDR1 DFQATT and CDR2 SNEGSKA (reference sequence). This CDR3 is built from 15 residues.

There are many counts of this clonotype. The rearrangement links TRBV12-3 or TRBV12-4 to TRBJ1-6; weak D call: TRBD1 (5 bases). This CDR3 region has 14 residues. Trimming took off 7 bases at V and 6 bases at J, with 13 bases between the two ends. The CDR3 protein is CASTTTAINSPLHF. In nucleotides, the CDR3 is TGTGCCAGCACCACGACAGCCATTAATTCACCCCTCCACTTT.